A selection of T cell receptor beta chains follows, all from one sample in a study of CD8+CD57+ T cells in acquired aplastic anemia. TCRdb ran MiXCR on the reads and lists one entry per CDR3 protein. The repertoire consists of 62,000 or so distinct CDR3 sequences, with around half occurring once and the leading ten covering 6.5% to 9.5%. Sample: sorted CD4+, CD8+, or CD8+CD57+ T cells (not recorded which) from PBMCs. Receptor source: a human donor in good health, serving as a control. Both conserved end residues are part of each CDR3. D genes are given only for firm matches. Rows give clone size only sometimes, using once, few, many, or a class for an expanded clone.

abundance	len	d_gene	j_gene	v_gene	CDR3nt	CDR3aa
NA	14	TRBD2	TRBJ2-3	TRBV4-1	TGCGCCAGCAGCCAAGCTAGCGGGGGTGATACGCAGTATTTT	CASSQASGGDTQYF
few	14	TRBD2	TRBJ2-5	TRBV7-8	TGTGCCAGCAGTGGCGGGGGGGTTCAAGAGACCCAGTACTTC	CASSGGGVQETQYF
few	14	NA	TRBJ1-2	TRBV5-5	TGTGCCAGCAGCCTGCCTGGAGAGGGCTATGGCTACACCTTC	CASSLPGEGYGYTF
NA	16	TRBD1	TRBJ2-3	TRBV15	TGTGCCACCAGCACCGAAGCCCCAGGGGGAGTAGATACGCAGTATTTT	CATSTEAPGGVDTQYF
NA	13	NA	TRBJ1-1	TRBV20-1	TGCAGTGCTCCGGACAGTTTGAACACTGAAGCTTTCTTT	CSAPDSLNTEAFF
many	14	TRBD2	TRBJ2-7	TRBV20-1	TGCAGTGCGGAATCCAGCGGGGGAGGCTACGAGCAGTACTTC	CSAESSGGGYEQYF
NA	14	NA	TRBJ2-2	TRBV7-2	TGTGCCAGCAAGGCTCCGTCCATCACCGGGGAGCTGTTTTTT	CASKAPSITGELFF
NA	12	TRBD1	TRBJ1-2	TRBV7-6	TGTCTTACGGGACAGGGGGAGGGTGGCTACACCTTC	CLTGQGEGGYTF
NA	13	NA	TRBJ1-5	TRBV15	TGTGCCACCAGCAAACAGCTCAATCAGCCCCAGCATTTT	CATSKQLNQPQHF
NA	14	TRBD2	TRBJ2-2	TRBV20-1	TGCAGCTCGACTAGCGGGAGTGGGACCGGGGAGCTGTTTTTT	CSSTSGSGTGELFF
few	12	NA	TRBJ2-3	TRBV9	TGTGCCAGCACCAACAGGGCAGATACGCAGTATTTT	CASTNRADTQYF
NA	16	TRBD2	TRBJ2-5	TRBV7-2	TGTGCCAGCAGCTTAGGCGCTGGGGGGAGGGTTGAGACCCAGTACTTC	CASSLGAGGRVETQYF
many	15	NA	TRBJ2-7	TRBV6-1	TGTGCCAGCAGTGAGGGCAGGGGGGCCTCCTACGGGCAGTACTTC	CASSEGRGASYGQYF
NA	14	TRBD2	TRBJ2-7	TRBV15	TGTGCCACCAGCCACCGACTAGCGGGAGCCGAGCAGTACTTC	CATSHRLAGAEQYF
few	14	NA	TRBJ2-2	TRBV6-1	TGTGCCAGCACCTACCGGGACGTTAGAGGGGAGCTGTTTTTT	CASTYRDVRGELFF
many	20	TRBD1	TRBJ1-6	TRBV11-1	TGTGCCAGCAGCTTCTCCTACCTAGGACAGGCGGTCGTGGACCCAGCTGCTCTCCACTTT	CASSFSYLGQAVVDPAALHF
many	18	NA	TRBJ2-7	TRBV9	TGTGCCAGCAGCGTAGTCGGTAGGAGGAGGAGGGGTGGGGGCGAGCAGTACTTC	CASSVVGRRRRGGGEQYF
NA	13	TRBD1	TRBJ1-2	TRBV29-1	TGCAGCGTCCCAAGGCAGGGGGCGGATGGCTACACCTTC	CSVPRQGADGYTF
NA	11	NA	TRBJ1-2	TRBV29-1	TGCAGCGTCGACGAGTTCTATGGCTACACCTTC	CSVDEFYGYTF
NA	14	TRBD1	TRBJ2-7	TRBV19	TGTGCCAGTAGTCCGGGACAGGGGGCCGGGGAGCAGTACTTC	CASSPGQGAGEQYF
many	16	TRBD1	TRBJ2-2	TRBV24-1	TGTGCCACCAGTGATGAGGACAGGGGGTCCACCGGGGAGCTGTTTTTT	CATSDEDRGSTGELFF
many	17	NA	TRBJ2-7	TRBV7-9	TGTGCCAGCAGCTTAGCCGGGGAGAGCGGTACTTCCTACGAGCAGTACTTC	CASSLAGESGTSYEQYF